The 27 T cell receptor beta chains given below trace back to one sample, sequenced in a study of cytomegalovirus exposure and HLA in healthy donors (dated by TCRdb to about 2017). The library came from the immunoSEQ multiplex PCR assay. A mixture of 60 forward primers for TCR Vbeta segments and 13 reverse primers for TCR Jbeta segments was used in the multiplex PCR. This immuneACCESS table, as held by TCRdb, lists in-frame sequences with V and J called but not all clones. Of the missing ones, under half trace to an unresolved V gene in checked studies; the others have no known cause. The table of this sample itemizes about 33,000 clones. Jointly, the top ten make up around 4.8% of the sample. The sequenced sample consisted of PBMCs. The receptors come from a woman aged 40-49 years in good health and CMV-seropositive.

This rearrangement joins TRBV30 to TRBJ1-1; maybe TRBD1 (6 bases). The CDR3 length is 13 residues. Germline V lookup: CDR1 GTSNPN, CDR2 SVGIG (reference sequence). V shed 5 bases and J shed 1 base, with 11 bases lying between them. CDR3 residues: CAWYREGNTEAFF. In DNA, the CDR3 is TGTGCCTGGTACAGGGAAGGGAACACTGAAGCTTTCTTT.

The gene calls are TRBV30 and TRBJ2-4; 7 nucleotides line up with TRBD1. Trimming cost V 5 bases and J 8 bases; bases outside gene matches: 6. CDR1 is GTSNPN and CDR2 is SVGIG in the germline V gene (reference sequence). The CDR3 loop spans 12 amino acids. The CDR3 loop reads CAWGQDVDIQYF. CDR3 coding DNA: TGTGCCTGGGGACAGGACGTTGACATTCAGTACTTC.

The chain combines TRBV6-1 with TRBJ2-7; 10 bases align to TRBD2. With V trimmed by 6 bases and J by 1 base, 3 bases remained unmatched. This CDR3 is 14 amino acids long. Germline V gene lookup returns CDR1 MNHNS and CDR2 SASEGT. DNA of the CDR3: TGTGCCAGCAGAGTAGCGGGAGGATCCTACGAGCAGTACTTC. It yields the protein CASRVAGGSYEQYF.

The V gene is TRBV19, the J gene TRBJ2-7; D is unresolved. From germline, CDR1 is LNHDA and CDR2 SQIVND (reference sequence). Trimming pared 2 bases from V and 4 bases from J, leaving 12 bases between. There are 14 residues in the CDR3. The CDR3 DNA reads TGTGCCAGTAGTATAACCCCCCACGGGTACGAGCAGTACTTC. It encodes CASSITPHGYEQYF. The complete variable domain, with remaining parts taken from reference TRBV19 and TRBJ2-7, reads DGGITQSPKYLFRKEGQNVTLSCEQNLNHDAMYWYRQDPGQGLRLIYYSQIVNDFQKGDIAEGYSVSREKKESFPLTVTSAQKNPTAFYLCASSITPHGYEQYFGPGTRLTVT.

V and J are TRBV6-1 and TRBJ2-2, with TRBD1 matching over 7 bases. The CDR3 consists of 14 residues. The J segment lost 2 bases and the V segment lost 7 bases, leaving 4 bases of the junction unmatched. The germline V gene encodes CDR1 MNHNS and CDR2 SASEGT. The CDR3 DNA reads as TGTGCCAGCAACGACAGGGAAAACACCGGGGAGCTGTTTTTT. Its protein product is CASNDRENTGELFF.

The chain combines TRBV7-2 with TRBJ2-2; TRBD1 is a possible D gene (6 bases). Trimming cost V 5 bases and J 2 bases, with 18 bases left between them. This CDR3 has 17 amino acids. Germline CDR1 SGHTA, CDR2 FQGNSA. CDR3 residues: CASSPIWTATNTGELFF. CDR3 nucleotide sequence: TGTGCCAGCAGCCCTATCTGGACAGCAACTAACACCGGGGAGCTGTTTTTT.

The CDR3 region is CASSPLGPATGQPQHF. Written as DNA, the CDR3 is TGTGCCAGCTCACCATTAGGGCCCGCCACGGGGCAGCCCCAGCATTTT. The rearrangement links TRBV18 to TRBJ1-5; the D is unclear. The V gene lost 2 bases and the J gene lost 7 bases, with 18 bases spanning the gap. This CDR3 comprises 16 residues. Germline V gene lookup returns CDR1 KGHSH and CDR2 LQKENI.

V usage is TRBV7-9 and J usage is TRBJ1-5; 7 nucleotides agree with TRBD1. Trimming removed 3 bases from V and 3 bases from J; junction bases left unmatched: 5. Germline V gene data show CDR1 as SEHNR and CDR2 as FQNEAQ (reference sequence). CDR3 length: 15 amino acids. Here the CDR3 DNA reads TGTGCCAGCAGCTTGGACGGGACAGCCAATCAGCCCCAGCATTTT. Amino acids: CASSLDGTANQPQHF.

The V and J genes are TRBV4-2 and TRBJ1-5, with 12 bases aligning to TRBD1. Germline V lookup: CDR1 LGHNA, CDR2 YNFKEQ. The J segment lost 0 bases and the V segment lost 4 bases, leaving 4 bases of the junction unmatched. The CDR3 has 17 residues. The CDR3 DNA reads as TGTGCCAGCAGCCCCGGGACAGGGGGCCTTAGCAATCAGCCCCAGCATTTT. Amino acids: CASSPGTGGLSNQPQHF.

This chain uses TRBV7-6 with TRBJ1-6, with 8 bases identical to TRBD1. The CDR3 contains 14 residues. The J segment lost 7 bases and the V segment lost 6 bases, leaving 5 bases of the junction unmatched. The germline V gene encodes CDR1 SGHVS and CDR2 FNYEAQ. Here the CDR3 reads CASRAGTGNSPLHF. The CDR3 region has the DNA TGTGCCAGCAGGGCGGGGACAGGCAATTCACCCCTCCACTTT.

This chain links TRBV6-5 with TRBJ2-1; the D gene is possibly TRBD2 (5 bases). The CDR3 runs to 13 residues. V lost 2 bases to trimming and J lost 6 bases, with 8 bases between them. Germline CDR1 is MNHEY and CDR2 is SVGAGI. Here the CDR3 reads CASSYPSRNEQFF. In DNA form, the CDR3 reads TGTGCCAGCAGTTACCCTAGCCGCAATGAGCAGTTCTTC.

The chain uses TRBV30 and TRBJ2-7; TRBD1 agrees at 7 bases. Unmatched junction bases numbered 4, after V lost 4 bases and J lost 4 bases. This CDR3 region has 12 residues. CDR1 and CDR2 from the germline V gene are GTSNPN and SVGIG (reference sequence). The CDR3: CAWKQQGYEQYF. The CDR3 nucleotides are TGTGCCTGGAAACAACAGGGGTACGAGCAGTACTTC.

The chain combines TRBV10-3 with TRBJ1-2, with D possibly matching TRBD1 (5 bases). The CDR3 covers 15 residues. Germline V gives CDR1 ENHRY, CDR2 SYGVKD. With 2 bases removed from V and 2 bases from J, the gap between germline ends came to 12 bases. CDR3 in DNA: TGTGCCATCAGTGAGGGCCCAGGACAAAACTATGGCTACACCTTC. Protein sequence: CAISEGPGQNYGYTF.

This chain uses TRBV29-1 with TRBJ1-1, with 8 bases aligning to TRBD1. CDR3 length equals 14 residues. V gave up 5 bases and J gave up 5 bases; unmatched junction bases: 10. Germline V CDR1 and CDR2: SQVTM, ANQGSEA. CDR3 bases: TGCAGCGTTCATATAGGACAGGGAGGTACTGAAGCTTTCTTT. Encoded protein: CSVHIGQGGTEAFF.

The CDR3 region is CASTAGPGGFYEQYF. Written as DNA, the CDR3 is TGTGCCAGCACCGCGGGCCCAGGGGGATTCTACGAGCAGTACTTC. V is TRBV28 and J is TRBJ2-7; 7 bases match TRBD1. Losses at the gene ends were 7 bases for V and 3 bases for J; bases not matched to a gene: 12. The CDR3 sequence is 15 residues long. Germline V gives CDR1 MDHEN, CDR2 SYDVKM.

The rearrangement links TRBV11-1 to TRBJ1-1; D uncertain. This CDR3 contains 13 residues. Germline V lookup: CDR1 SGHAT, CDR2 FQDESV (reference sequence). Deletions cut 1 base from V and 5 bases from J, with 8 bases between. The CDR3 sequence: CASSLGVRTEAFF. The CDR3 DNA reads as TGTGCCAGCAGCTTAGGAGTGCGAACTGAAGCTTTCTTT.

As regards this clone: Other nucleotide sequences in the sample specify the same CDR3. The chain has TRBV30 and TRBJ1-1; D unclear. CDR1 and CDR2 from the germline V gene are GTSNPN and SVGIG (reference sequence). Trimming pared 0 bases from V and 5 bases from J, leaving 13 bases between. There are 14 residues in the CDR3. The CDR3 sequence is CAWSVTQVWTEAFF. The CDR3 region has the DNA TGTGCCTGGAGTGTAACCCAGGTGTGGACTGAAGCTTTCTTT.

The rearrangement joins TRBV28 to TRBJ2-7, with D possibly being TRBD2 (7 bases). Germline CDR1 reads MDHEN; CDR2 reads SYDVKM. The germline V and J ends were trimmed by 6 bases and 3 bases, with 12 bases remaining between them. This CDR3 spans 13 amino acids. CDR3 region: CASRRGGVYEQYF. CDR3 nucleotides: TGTGCCAGCAGGAGGGGGGGGGTCTACGAGCAGTACTTC. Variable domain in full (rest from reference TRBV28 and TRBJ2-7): DVKVTQSSRYLVKRTGEKVFLECVQDMDHENMFWYRQDPGLGLRLIYFSYDVKMKEKGDIPEGYSVSREKKERFSLILESASTNQTSMYLCASRRGGVYEQYFGPGTRLTVT.

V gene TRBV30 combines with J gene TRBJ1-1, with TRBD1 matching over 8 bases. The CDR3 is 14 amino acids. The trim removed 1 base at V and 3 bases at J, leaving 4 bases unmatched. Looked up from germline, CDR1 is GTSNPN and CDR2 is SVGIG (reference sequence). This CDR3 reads CAWSGGQGYTEAFF. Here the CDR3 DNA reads TGTGCCTGGAGTGGAGGACAGGGTTACACTGAAGCTTTCTTT. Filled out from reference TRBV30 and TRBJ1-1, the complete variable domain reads SQTIHQWPATLVQPVGSPLSLECTVEGTSNPNLYWYRQAAGRGLQLLFYSVGIGQISSEVPQNLSASRPQDRQFILSSKKLLLSDSGFYLCAWSGGQGYTEAFFGQGTRLTVV.

CDR3 coding DNA: TGTGCCAGCAGCTTAGCCCTCTGGGGGGATGAGCAGTTCTTC. Its protein product is CASSLALWGDEQFF. The chain couples TRBV7-8 to TRBJ2-1; perhaps TRBD2 as D (6 bases). The CDR3 runs to 14 residues. Per germline, CDR1 SGHVS and CDR2 FQNEAQ. The V and J ends lost 0 bases and 8 bases respectively, with 11 bases between them.

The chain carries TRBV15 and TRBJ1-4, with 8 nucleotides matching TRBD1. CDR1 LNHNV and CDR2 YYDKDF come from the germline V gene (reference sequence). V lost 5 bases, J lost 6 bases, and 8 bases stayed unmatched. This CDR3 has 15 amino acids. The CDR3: CATSPSQGADEKLFF. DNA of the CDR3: TGTGCCACCAGCCCTAGTCAGGGGGCAGATGAAAAACTGTTTTTT.

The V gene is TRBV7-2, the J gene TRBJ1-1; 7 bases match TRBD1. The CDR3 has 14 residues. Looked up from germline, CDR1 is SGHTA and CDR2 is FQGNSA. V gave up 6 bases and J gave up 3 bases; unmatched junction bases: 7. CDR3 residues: CASSPQGSHTEAFF. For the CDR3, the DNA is TGTGCCAGCAGTCCACAGGGGTCCCACACTGAAGCTTTCTTT.

CDR3 nucleotides: TGTGCCAGCAGCGTAAGCGCGCGAACCCTGGGCACAGATACGCAGTATTTT. Its translation: CASSVSARTLGTDTQYF. The chain uses TRBV7-9 and TRBJ2-3, with no clear D. Germline V CDR1 and CDR2: SEHNR, FQNEAQ (reference sequence). V was cut by 5 bases and J by 1 base, with 19 bases left in between. CDR3 length: 17 residues.

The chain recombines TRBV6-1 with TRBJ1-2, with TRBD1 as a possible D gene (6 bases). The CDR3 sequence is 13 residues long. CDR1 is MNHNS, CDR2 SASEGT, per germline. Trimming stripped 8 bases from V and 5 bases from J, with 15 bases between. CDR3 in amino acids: CASSVQGSYGYTF. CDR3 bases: TGTGCCAGCTCGGTACAGGGCTCTTATGGCTACACCTTC.

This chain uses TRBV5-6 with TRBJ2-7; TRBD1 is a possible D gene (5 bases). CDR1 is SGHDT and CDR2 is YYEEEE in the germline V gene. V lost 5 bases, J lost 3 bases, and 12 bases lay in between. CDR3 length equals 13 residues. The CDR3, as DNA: TGTGCCAGCAGTTTCGCCGACAGCTACGAGCAGTACTTC. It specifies CASSFADSYEQYF. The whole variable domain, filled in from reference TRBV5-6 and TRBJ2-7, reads DAGVTQSPTHLIKTRGQQVTLRCSPKSGHDTVSWYQQALGQGPQFIFQYYEEEERQRGNFPDRFSGHQFPNYSSELNVNALLLGDSALYLCASSFADSYEQYFGPGTRLTVT.

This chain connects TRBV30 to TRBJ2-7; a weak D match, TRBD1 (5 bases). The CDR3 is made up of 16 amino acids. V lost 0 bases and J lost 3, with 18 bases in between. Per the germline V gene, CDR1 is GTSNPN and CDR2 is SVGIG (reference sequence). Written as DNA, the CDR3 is TGTGCCTGGAGTGTAGGGGCTGGTGCCTCTGGCTACGAGCAGTACTTC. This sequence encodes CAWSVGAGASGYEQYF.

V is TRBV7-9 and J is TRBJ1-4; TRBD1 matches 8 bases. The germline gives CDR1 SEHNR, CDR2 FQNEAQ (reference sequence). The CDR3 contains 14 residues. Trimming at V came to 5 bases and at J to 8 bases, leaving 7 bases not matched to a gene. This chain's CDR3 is CASSVDRGREKLFF. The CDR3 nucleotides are TGTGCCAGCAGCGTCGACAGGGGTAGGGAAAAACTGTTTTTT.